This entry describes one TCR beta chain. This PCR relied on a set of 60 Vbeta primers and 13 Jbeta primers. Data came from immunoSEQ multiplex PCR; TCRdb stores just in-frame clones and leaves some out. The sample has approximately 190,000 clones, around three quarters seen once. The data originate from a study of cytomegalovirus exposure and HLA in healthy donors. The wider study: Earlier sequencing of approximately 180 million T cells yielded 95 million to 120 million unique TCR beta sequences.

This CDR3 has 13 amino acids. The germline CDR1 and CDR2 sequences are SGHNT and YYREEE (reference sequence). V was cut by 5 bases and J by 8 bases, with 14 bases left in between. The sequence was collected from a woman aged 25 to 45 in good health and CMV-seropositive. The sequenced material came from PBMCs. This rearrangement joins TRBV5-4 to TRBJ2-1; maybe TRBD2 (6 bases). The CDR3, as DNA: TGTGCCAGCAGTCTTTCTAGCGTCGATGAGCAGTTCTTC. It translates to CASSLSSVDEQFF.